Below, one T cell receptor beta chain is given with its context. The same CDR3 can be traced to other DNA sequences in this sample. This specimen comes from a study of blood T cell repertoires in COVID-19. Overall study: PBMCs, B-cell-depleted T cells, or T cells provided the cDNA or gDNA that made up the material.

Clinical history reported by participants formed the basis on which cohorts were assigned. In the original processing: Cell counts per sample came from amplifying reference gene primers. Profiling relied on immunoSEQ multiplex PCR, and the TCRdb table lists in-frame clones only, not all of them. V, J and clone size derive from that table, while D and trimming were established from the DNA sequence. The sample includes approximately 210,000 clones, about 86% of them seen just once. Trimming took 0 bases from V and 4 from J, leaving 11 bases between them. The germline V gene has CDR1 SGHKS and CDR2 YYEKEE (reference sequence). The CDR3 has 14 amino acids.

The TCR comes from a woman aged 50 to 60 with acute COVID-19. The chain is built from TRBV5-5 and TRBJ2-7; a weak D match, TRBD2 (6 bases). The sample was PBMCs or T cells enriched from blood (not recorded which). The CDR3 DNA follows: TGTGCCAGCAGCTTGGAGGCGGGGTCTTACGAGCAGTACTTC. It yields the protein CASSLEAGSYEQYF.